This is a list of T cell receptor beta chains from one sample in a study of post-analysis software for immune sequencing data. TCRdb called the PCR reads again in MiXCR, with one record for every CDR3 protein. Of 740,000 or so distinct CDR3 sequences in the sample, roughly 50% were seen once. Sequences were obtained from blood. Receptors originate from a girl between 10 and 17 years old with multiple sclerosis. The CDR3 runs from the conserved cysteine through the conserved F or W. D genes are given only for firm matches. Expanded clones get a size class; other rows say once, few or many, or leave the size out.

>TRBV29-1|.|.|TRBJ2-7
CSAGVDYEQYF
TGCAGCGCAGGGGTGGACTACGAGCAGTACTTC
>TRBV11-3|TRBD2|.|TRBJ2-7
CASSLDAGGSYEQYF
TGTGCCAGCAGCTTGGACGCGGGAGGCTCCTACGAGCAGTACTTC
>TRBV7-8|TRBD2|.|TRBJ2-5
CATTETSGTFETQYF
TGTGCCACCACAGAGACTAGCGGGACCTTTGAGACCCAGTACTTC
>TRBV20-1|.|.|TRBJ2-3
CSARDPLADTQYF
TGCAGTGCTAGAGACCCCCTGGCAGATACGCAGTATTTT
>TRBV4-1|TRBD1|.|TRBJ1-2
CASSQDSTGENGYTF
TGCGCCAGCAGCCAGGACTCGACAGGGGAGAATGGCTACACCTTC
>TRBV7-2|TRBD1|.|TRBJ1-6
CASSLGGGQGKSPLHF
TGTGCCAGCAGCTTAGGGGGGGGACAGGGAAAATCACCCCTCCACTTT
>TRBV20-1|TRBD2|few|TRBJ2-7
CSASGRGYEQYF
TGCAGTGCTAGCGGGAGGGGTTACGAGCAGTACTTC
>TRBV7-3|TRBD2|.|TRBJ2-1
CASSTLAGAINEQFF
TGTGCCAGCAGCACCCTAGCGGGAGCAATTAATGAGCAGTTCTTC
>TRBV20-1|TRBD2|.|TRBJ2-5
CSAATSGGRETQYF
TGCAGTGCTGCGACTAGCGGGGGGCGAGAGACCCAGTACTTC
>TRBV20-1|TRBD2|.|TRBJ2-2
CSARQREGRTGELFF
TGCAGTGCTAGGCAGCGGGAGGGCCGCACCGGGGAGCTGTTTTTT
>TRBV12-5|.|.|TRBJ2-6
CASGLGIRGSGANVLTF
TGTGCTAGTGGTTTGGGAATCAGGGGCTCTGGGGCCAACGTCCTGACTTTC
>TRBV6-6|.|few|TRBJ2-1
CATLPQGALYNEQFF
TGTGCCACACTCCCCCAGGGAGCGCTGTACAATGAGCAGTTCTTC
>TRBV20-1|TRBD2|.|TRBJ2-7
CSARGPGGGSYEQYF
TGCAGTGCTAGAGGGCCGGGCGGGGGGTCCTACGAGCAGTACTTC
>TRBV10-3|.|few|TRBJ1-1
CARKQDLNTEAFF
TGTGCCAGAAAACAGGACTTGAACACTGAAGCTTTCTTT
>TRBV6-4|.|once|TRBJ2-1
CASSAEAGGLEQFF
TGTGCCAGCAGTGCTGAAGCCGGGGGTCTTGAGCAGTTCTTC
>TRBV7-8|.|.|TRBJ1-4
CASSLGSMGNNEKLFF
TGTGCCAGCAGCTTAGGGTCGATGGGGAATAATGAAAAACTGTTTTTT
>TRBV20-1|.|.|TRBJ2-3
CSAPSRVASDTQYF
TGCAGTGCTCCGAGCCGAGTAGCGTCAGATACGCAGTATTTT
>TRBV20-1|TRBD2|.|TRBJ2-7
CSALGTSGNSYEQYF
TGCAGTGCCCTAGGGACTAGCGGGAACTCCTACGAGCAGTACTTC
>TRBV29-1|TRBD2|.|TRBJ2-5
CSAPMGGVAETQYF
TGCAGCGCCCCGATGGGAGGGGTGGCGGAGACCCAGTACTTC
>TRBV6-5|.|.|TRBJ2-7
CASSYSAPKTGSPYEQYF
TGTGCCAGCAGTTACTCCGCACCCAAGACAGGATCTCCCTACGAGCAGTACTTC
>TRBV5-1|TRBD1|.|TRBJ2-7
CASSSGTGLEQYF
TGCGCCAGCAGCTCCGGGACAGGGCTCGAGCAGTACTTC
>TRBV25-1|TRBD1|.|TRBJ2-1
CASSFPTGVEQFF
TGTGCCAGCAGTTTTCCTACAGGGGTGGAGCAGTTCTTC